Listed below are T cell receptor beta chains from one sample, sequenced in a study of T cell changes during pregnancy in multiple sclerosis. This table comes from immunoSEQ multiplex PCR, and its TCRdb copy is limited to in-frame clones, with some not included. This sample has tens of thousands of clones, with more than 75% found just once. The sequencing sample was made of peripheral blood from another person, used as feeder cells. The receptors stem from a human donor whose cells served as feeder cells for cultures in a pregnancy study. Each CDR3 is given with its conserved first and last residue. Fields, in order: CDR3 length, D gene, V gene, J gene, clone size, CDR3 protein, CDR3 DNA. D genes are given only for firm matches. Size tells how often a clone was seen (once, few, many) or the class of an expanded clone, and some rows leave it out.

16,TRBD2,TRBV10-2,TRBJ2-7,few,CASSEYDSGDGYEQYF,TGCGCCAGCAGTGAGTATGATAGCGGGGACGGCTACGAGCAGTACTTC
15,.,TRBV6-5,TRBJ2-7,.,CASSYYLGIKYEQYF,TGTGCCAGCAGTTACTATTTGGGTATAAAGTACGAGCAGTACTTC
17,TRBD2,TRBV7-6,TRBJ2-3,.,CASSRMTSGGAGDTQYF,TGTGCCAGCAGCCGGATGACTAGCGGGGGGGCGGGGGATACGCAGTATTTT
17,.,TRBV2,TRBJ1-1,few,CASRMDGGLVSHPEAFF,TGTGCCAGCAGAATGGATGGGGGGCTGGTGTCCCATCCTGAAGCTTTCTTT
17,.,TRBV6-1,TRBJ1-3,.,CASRELHRASSGNTIYF,TGTGCCAGCAGGGAACTCCACAGGGCAAGCTCTGGAAACACCATATATTTT
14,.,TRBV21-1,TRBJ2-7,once,CASSKKTGGYEQYF,TGTGCCAGCAGCAAAAAGACAGGAGGGTACGAGCAGTACTTC
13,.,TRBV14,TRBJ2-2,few,CASSQDDPGELFF,TGTGCCAGCAGCCAAGATGATCCGGGGGAGCTGTTTTTT
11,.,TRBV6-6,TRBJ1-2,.,CASSYYYGYTF,TGTGCCAGCAGTTACTACTATGGCTACACCTTC
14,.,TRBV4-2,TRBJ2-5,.,CASSQEPNKETQYF,TGTGCCAGCAGCCAAGAGCCCAATAAAGAGACCCAGTACTTC
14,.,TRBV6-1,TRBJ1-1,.,CASSGRSPNTEAFF,TGTGCCAGCAGTGGACGGAGCCCGAACACTGAAGCTTTCTTT
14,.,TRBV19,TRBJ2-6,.,CAGRSGSGANVLTF,TGTGCCGGTCGGTCGGGTTCTGGGGCCAACGTCCTGACTTTC
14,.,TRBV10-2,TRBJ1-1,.,CASSNVIRDTEAFF,TGCGCCAGCAGCAACGTTATCAGGGACACTGAAGCTTTCTTT
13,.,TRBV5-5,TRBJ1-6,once,CASRQSYNSPLHF,TGTGCCAGCAGACAGAGTTATAATTCACCCCTCCACTTT
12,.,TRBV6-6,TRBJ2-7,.,CASSYADSEQYF,TGTGCCAGCAGTTACGCGGACTCCGAGCAGTACTTC
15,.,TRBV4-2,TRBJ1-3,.,CASSQPRAEGNTIYF,TGTGCCAGCAGCCAACCCCGGGCAGAGGGAAACACCATATATTTT
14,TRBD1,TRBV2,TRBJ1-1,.,CASSKTGPGTEAFF,TGTGCCAGCAGTAAGACAGGGCCTGGCACTGAAGCTTTCTTT
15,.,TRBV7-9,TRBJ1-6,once,CASSAPGRKVSPLHF,TGTGCCAGCAGCGCACCTGGACGGAAGGTTTCACCCCTCCACTTT
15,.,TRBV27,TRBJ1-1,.,CASSSFSGRIIEAFF,TGTGCCAGCAGTTCGTTTAGTGGACGGATTATTGAAGCTTTCTTT
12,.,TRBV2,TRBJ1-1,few,CASMSAGTEAFF,TGTGCCAGCATGTCCGCGGGGACTGAAGCTTTCTTT
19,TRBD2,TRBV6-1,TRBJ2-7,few,CASSGAGGRGLASTYEQYF,TGTGCCAGCAGTGGCGCGGGGGGGCGGGGACTAGCGTCGACTTACGAGCAGTACTTC
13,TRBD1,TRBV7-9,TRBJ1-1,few,CASSTRQGTEAFF,TGTGCCAGCAGCACCCGACAGGGAACTGAAGCTTTCTTT
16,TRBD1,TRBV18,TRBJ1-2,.,CASSPTTGVDNYGYTF,TGTGCCAGCTCACCAACCACAGGGGTAGATAACTATGGCTACACCTTC
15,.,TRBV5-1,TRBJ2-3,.,CASSLRASVTDTQYF,TGCGCCAGCAGCTTGAGGGCATCAGTCACAGATACGCAGTATTTT
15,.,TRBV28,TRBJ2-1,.,CASSLKGGTYNEQFF,TGTGCCAGCAGTTTAAAGGGGGGCACCTACAATGAGCAGTTCTTC
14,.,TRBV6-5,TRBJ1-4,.,CASSYSGANEKLFF,TGTGCCAGCAGTTACTCGGGAGCTAATGAAAAACTGTTTTTT
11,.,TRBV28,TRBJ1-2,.,CASSQDRGYTF,TGTGCCAGCAGCCAAGATCGTGGCTACACCTTC
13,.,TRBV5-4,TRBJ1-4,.,CASSFGTLGKLFF,TGTGCCAGCAGCTTCGGGACACTAGGAAAACTGTTTTTT
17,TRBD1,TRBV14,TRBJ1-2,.,CASSRTSQGARGYGYTF,TGTGCCAGCAGCCGGACCTCCCAGGGGGCGCGAGGCTATGGCTACACCTTC
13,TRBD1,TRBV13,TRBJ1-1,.,CASSSGQGLTAFF,TGTGCCAGCAGCTCCGGACAGGGGTTGACCGCTTTCTTT
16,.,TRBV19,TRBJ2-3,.,CASSNGILALTDTQYF,TGTGCCAGTAGTAACGGGATACTAGCTCTCACAGATACGCAGTATTTT
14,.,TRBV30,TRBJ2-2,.,CAWSGTANTGELFF,TGTGCCTGGAGTGGGACGGCGAACACCGGGGAGCTGTTTTTT
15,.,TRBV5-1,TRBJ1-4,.,CASSKNGGQNEKLFF,TGCGCCAGCAGCAAAAATGGCGGACAGAATGAAAAACTGTTTTTT
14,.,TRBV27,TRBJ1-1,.,CASSTRRGGTEAFF,TGTGCCAGCAGCACCCGGCGGGGGGGAACTGAAGCTTTCTTT
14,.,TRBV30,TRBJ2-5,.,CAWSPGTHQETQYF,TGTGCCTGGAGTCCCGGGACACACCAAGAGACCCAGTACTTC
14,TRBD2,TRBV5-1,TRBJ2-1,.,CASQGWEGQDEQFF,TGCGCCAGCCAAGGGTGGGAGGGCCAGGATGAGCAGTTCTTC
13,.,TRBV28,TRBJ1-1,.,CASSLVYNTEAFF,TGTGCCAGCAGTTTAGTCTACAACACTGAAGCTTTCTTT